This T cell receptor beta chain derives from a study of CD8+ T cells in alopecia areata. Study information: Treated patients were dosed with oral tofacitinib, taking 5 to 10 mg twice daily. Severity was scored as percentage of affected scalp area in treated patients.

Findings and limits, study-wide: Elevated clonality characterized lesional scalp relative to normal scalp, particularly in alopecia totalis/universalis.

As for treatment: oral pan-JAK inhibitor, 5-10 mg twice daily. Germline V gene data show CDR1 as LNHDA and CDR2 as SQIVND (reference sequence). Trimming cost V 6 bases and J 2 bases, with 14 bases left between them. This CDR3 has 14 amino acids. Extracted RNA was reverse transcribed into cDNA, the sequencing template. Generated by immunoSEQ multiplex PCR, the TCRdb table keeps only in-frame clones and is missing some. The profile shows about 42,000 clones, 92% of them singletons. A note on this clone: The antigen is unknown.

The chain carries TRBV19 and TRBJ2-7; no firm D call. This sample comprised CD8+ T cells sorted from blood, obtained at week 24, from a patient treated with tofacitinib. The sequence derives from a human donor with alopecia areata. The CDR3 sequence is CASSQDPPAYEQYF. Here the CDR3 DNA reads TGTGCCAGTAGCCAAGACCCACCTGCCTACGAGCAGTACTTC. Complete variable domain (other parts from reference TRBV19 and TRBJ2-7): DGGITQSPKYLFRKEGQNVTLSCEQNLNHDAMYWYRQDPGQGLRLIYYSQIVNDFQKGDIAEGYSVSREKKESFPLTVTSAQKNPTAFYLCASSQDPPAYEQYFGPGTRLTVT.